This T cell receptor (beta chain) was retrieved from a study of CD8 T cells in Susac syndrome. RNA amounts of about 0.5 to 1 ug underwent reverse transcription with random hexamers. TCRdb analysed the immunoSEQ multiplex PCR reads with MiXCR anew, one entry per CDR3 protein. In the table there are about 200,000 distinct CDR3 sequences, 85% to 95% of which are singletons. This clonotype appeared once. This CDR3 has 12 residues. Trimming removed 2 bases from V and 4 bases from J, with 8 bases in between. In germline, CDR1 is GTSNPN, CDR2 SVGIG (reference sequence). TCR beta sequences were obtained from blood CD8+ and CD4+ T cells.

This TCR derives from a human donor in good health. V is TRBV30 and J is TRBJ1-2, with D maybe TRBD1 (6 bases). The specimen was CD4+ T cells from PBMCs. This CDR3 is CAWSKGGYGYTF. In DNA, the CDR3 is TGTGCCTGGAGTAAGGGGGGCTATGGCTACACCTTC.